This T cell receptor beta chain stems from a study of beta chain features in type 1 diabetes. Notes on the study in general: All four CD4+ subsets of Type 1 diabetes patients contained TCRB CDR3s that were moderately but significantly shorter.

This CDR3 comprises 15 residues. The V segment lost 6 bases and the J segment 3 bases; nucleotides outside the gene matches: 11. The germline CDR1 and CDR2 sequences are MNHEY and SMNVEV (reference sequence). The sequenced template was cDNA made from the entire isolated RNA. Clones were read by immunoSEQ multiplex PCR, and TCRdb kept only the in-frame ones, dropping some. In the table there are 20,000 to 30,000 clones, approximately 69% of which are singletons. About this clone itself: As yet, its antigen is unknown.

The chain has TRBV27 and TRBJ2-7, with TRBD2 matching 7 bases. This clonotype was obtained from a man younger than 30 with type 1 diabetes. The sequenced sample consisted of Tregs from blood. The CDR3 nucleotides are TGTGCCAGCAGGGGGGGAGGGACGGGACTCTACGAGCAGTACTTC. Amino acid sequence: CASRGGGTGLYEQYF.